This entry describes one TCR beta chain. The data were taken from a study of blood T cell repertoires in COVID-19. About the study: In each case, the material was cDNA or gDNA derived from T cells, B-cell-depleted T cells, or PBMCs.

Authors' analysis steps: Amplified reference gene primers provided the basis for estimating nucleated cell counts. The table came from immunoSEQ multiplex PCR; TCRdb's copy has only in-frame clones and leaves some out. V and J calls and clone size follow that table, whereas D and trimming were derived from the DNA. This sample has about 200,000 clones, with more than 75% found just once. The clonotype comes from a woman aged 80 or older with acute or convalescent COVID-19. Material for sequencing was peripheral blood.

Written as DNA, the CDR3 is TGTGCCTGGGAGACCGGGGGGCCAGGTAATTCACCCCTCCACTTT. Translating gives CAWETGGPGNSPLHF. V and J are TRBV30 and TRBJ1-6, with TRBD1 as a possible D gene (6 bases). Germline V gene lookup returns CDR1 GTSNPN and CDR2 SVGIG (reference sequence). Trimming took off 5 bases at V and 6 bases at J, with 17 bases between the two ends. The CDR3 extends over 15 amino acids.